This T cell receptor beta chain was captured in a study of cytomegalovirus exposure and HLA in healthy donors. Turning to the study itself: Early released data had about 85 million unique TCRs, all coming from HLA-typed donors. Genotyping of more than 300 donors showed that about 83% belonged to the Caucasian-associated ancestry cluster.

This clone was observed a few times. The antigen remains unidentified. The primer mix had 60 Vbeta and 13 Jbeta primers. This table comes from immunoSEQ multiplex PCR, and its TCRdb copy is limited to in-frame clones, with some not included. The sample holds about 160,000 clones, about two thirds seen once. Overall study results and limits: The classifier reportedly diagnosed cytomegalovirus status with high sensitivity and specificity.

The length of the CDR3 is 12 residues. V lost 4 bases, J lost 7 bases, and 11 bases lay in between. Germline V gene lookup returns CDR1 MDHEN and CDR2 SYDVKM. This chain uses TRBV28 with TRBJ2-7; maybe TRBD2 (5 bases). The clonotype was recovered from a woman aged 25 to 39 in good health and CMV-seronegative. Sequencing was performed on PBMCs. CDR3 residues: CASSSLKREQYF. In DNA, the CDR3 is TGTGCCAGCAGTTCCCTTAAGCGGGAGCAGTACTTC. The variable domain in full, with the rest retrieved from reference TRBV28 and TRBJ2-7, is DVKVTQSSRYLVKRTGEKVFLECVQDMDHENMFWYRQDPGLGLRLIYFSYDVKMKEKGDIPEGYSVSREKKERFSLILESASTNQTSMYLCASSSLKREQYFGPGTRLTVT.